This TCR beta chain is from a study of blood T cell repertoires in COVID-19. About the research overall: COVID-19 samples collected from the United States, Italy and Spain covered acute and convalescent phases. PBMCs, B-cell-depleted T cells, or T cells provided the cDNA or gDNA that made up the material.

This clone was counted once. CDR1 and CDR2 from the germline V gene are MNHNY and SVGAGI (reference sequence). The CDR3 covers 13 residues. J gave up 6 bases and V 3 bases, and 4 bases lay outside the gene matches. In the original workflow: Amplification of reference gene primers was used by the study to estimate nucleated cell counts. The protocol was immunoSEQ multiplex PCR, while the TCRdb copy is restricted to in-frame clones and leaves out a portion. Clonal size and the V and J genes are those of that table, whereas D and trimming came from the DNA. Among 35,000 to 45,000 clones listed, roughly three quarters were seen once.

What was sequenced was peripheral blood. The origin of this receptor is a man in his 70s with acute or convalescent COVID-19. This rearrangement joins TRBV6-6 to TRBJ1-2; 7 bases line up with TRBD1. CDR3 sequence: CASSYSTGNGYTF. CDR3 nucleotides: TGTGCCAGCAGTTATTCGACAGGGAATGGCTACACCTTC.